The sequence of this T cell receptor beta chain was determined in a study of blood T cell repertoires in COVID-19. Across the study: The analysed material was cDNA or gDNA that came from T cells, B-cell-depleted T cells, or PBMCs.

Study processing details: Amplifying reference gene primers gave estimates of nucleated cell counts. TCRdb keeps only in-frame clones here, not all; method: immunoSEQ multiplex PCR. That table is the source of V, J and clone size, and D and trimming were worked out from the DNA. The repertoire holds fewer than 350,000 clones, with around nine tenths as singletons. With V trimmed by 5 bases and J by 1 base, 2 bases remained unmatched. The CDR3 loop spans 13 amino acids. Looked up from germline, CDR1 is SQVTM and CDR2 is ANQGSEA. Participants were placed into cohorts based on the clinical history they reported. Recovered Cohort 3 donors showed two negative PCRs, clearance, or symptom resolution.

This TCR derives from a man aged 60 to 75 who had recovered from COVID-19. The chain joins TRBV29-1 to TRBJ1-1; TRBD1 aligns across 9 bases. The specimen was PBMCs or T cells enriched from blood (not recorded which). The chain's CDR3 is CSVSDRGNTEAFF. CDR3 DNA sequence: TGCAGCGTTTCGGACAGGGGGAACACTGAAGCTTTCTTT.